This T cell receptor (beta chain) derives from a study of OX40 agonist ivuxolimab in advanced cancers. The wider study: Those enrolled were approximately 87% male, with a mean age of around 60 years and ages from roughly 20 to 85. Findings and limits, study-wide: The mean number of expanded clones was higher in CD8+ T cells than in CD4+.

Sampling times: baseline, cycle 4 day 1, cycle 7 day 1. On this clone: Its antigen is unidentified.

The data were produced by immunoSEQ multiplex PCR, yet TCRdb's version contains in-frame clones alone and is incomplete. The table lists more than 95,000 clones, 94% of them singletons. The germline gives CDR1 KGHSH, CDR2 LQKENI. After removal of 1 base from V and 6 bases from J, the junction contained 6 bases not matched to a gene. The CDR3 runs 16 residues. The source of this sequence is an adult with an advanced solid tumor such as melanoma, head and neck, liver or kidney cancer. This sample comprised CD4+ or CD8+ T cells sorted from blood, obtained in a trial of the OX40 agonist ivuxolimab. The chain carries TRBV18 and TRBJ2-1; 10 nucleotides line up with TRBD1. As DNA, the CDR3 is TGTGCCAGCTCACCACAGTTCGGGGACAGGGGCAATGAGCAGTTCTTC. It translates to CASSPQFGDRGNEQFF.